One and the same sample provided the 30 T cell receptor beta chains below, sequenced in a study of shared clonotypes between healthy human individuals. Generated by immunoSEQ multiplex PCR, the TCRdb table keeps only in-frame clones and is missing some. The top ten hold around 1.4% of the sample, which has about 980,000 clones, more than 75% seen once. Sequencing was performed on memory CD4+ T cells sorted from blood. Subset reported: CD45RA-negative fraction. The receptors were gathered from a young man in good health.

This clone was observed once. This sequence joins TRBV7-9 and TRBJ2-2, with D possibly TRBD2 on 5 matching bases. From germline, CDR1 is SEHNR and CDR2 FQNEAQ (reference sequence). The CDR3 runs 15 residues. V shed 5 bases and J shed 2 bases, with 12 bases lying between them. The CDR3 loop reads CASSVDSVNTGELFF. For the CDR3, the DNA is TGTGCCAGCAGCGTCGATAGCGTTAACACCGGGGAGCTGTTTTTT.

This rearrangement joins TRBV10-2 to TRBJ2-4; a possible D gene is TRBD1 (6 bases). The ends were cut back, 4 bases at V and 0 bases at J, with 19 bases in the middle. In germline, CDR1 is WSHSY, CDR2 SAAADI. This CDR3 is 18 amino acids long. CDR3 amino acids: CASSARVTGDLAKNIQYF. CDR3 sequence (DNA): TGCGCCAGCAGTGCGAGGGTGACAGGAGACCTAGCCAAAAACATTCAGTACTTC.

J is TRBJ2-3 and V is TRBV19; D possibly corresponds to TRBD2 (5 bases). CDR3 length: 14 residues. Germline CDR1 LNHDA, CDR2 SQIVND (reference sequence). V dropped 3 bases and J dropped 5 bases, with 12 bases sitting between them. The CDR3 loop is CASSIFEGIDTQYF. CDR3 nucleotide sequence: TGTGCCAGTAGTATTTTTGAGGGAATAGATACGCAGTATTTT.

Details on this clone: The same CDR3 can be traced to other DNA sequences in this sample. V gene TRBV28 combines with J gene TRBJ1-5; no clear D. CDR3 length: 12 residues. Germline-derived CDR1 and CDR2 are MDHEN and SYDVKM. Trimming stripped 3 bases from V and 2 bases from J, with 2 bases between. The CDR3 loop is CASSFRNQPQHF. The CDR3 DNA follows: TGTGCCAGCAGTTTCCGCAATCAGCCCCAGCATTTT.

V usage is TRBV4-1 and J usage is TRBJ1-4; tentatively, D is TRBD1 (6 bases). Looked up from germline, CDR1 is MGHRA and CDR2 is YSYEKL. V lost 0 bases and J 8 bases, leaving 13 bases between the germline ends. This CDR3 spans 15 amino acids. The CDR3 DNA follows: TGCGCCAGCAGCCAAGATGGTTCAGGGGACGAAAAACTGTTTTTT. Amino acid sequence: CASSQDGSGDEKLFF.

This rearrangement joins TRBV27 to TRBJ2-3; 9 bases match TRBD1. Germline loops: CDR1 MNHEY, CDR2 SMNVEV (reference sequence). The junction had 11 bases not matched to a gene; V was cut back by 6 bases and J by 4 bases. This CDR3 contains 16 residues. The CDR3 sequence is CASRHPGQGLADTQYF. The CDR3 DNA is TGTGCCAGCAGGCACCCGGGACAGGGTCTTGCAGATACGCAGTATTTT.

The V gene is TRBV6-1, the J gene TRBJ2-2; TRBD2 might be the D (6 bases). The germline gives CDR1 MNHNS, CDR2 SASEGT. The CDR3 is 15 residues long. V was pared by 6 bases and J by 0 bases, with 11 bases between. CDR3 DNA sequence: TGTGCCAGCAGATGGGGGGAAACGAACACCGGGGAGCTGTTTTTT. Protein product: CASRWGETNTGELFF.

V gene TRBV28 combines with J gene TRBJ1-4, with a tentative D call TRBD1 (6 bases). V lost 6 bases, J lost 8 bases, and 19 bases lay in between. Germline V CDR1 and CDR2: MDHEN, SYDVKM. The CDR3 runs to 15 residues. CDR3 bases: TGTGCCAGCAGGTCCGGGACAACCCCGGGGGAAAAACTGTTTTTT. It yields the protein CASRSGTTPGEKLFF.

CDR3 sequence (DNA): TGCGCCAGCAGCCAAGAGGCCCGGGCGGTGGGCTACACCTTC. This sequence encodes CASSQEARAVGYTF. This chain links TRBV4-1 with TRBJ1-2, with unresolved D. The CDR3 totals 14 residues. Deletions cut 0 bases from V and 8 bases from J, with 13 bases between. Per the germline V gene, CDR1 is MGHRA and CDR2 is YSYEKL.

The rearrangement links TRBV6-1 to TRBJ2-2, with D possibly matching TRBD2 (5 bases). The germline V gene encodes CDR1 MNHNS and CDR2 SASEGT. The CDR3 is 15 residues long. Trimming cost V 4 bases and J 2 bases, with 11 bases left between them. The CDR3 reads CASSVYRGNTGELFF. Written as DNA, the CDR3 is TGTGCCAGCAGTGTCTACCGGGGTAACACCGGGGAGCTGTTTTTT.

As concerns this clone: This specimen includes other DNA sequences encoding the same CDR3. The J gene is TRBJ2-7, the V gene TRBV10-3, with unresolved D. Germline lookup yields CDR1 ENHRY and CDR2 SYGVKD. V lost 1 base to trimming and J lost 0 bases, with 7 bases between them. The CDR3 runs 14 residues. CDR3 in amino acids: CAISELAGSYEQYF. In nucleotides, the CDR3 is TGTGCCATCAGTGAGTTGGCCGGCTCCTACGAGCAGTACTTC.

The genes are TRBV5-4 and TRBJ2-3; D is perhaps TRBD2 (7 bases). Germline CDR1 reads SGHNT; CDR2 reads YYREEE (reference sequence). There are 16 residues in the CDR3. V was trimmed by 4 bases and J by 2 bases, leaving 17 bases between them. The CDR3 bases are TGTGCCAGCAGCCTAGCTCGGGGGGCAAACACAGATACGCAGTATTTT. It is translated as CASSLARGANTDTQYF. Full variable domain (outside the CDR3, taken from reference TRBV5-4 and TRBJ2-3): ETGVTQSPTHLIKTRGQQVTLRCSSQSGHNTVSWYQQALGQGPQFIFQYYREEENGRGNFPPRFSGLQFPNYSSELNVNALELDDSALYLCASSLARGANTDTQYFGPGTRLTVL.

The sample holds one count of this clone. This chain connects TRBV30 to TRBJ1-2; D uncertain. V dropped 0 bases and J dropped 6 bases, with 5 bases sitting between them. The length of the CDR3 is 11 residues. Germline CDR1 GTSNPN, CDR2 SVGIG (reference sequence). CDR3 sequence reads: CAWSVWHGYTF. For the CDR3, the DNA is TGTGCCTGGAGTGTTTGGCATGGCTACACCTTC.

DNA for the CDR3: TGTGCCAGCAGCTTAAGGACTTTTAGCACAGATACGCAGTATTTT. Residues: CASSLRTFSTDTQYF. The V call is TRBV7-2, the J call TRBJ2-3, with a weak D call TRBD2 (5 bases). Per germline, CDR1 SGHTA and CDR2 FQGNSA. The V gene lost 2 bases and the J gene lost 0 bases, with 9 bases spanning the gap. The CDR3 loop spans 15 amino acids.

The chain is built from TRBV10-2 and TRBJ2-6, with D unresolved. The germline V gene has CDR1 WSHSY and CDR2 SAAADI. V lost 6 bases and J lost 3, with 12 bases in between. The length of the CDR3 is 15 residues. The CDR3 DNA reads TGCGCCAGCAGGGTGGAGCTGAATGGGGCCAACGTCCTGACTTTC. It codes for CASRVELNGANVLTF.

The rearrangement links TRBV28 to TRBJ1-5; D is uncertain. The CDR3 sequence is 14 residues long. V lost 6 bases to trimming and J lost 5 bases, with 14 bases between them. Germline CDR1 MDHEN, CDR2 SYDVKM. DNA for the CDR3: TGTGCCAGCAGGCCCATTGGCTACGATCAGCCCCAGCATTTT. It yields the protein CASRPIGYDQPQHF.

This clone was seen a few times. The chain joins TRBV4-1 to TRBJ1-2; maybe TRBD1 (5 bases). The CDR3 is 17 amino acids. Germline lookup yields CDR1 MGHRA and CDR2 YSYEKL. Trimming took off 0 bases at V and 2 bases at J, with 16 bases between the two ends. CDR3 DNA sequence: TGCGCCAGCAGCCAAGATGCCGCCGGGGCGAACAACTATGGCTACACCTTC. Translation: CASSQDAAGANNYGYTF.

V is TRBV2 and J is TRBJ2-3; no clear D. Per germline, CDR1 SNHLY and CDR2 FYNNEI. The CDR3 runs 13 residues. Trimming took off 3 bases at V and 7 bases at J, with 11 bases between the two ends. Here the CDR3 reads CASSESSPYTQYF. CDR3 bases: TGTGCCAGCAGTGAGTCCTCTCCCTATACGCAGTATTTT.

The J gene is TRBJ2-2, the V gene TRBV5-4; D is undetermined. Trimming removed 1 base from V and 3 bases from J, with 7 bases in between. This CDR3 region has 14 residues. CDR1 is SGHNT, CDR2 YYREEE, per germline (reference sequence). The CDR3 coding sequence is TGTGCCAGCAGCTTGTACGTTCACACCGGGGAGCTGTTTTTT. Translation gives CASSLYVHTGELFF.

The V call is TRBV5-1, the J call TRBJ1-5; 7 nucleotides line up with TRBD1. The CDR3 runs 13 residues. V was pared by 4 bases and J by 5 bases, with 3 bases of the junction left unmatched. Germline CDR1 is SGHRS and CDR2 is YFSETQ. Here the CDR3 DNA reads TGCGCCAGCAGCCTGACAGGGTATCAGCCCCAGCATTTT. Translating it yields CASSLTGYQPQHF.

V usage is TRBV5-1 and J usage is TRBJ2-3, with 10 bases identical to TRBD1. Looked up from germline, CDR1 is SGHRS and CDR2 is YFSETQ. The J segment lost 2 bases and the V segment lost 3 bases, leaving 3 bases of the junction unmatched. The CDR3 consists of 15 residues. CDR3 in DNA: TGCGCCAGCAGCTGGGGACAGGGGCCCACAGATACGCAGTATTTT. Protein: CASSWGQGPTDTQYF.

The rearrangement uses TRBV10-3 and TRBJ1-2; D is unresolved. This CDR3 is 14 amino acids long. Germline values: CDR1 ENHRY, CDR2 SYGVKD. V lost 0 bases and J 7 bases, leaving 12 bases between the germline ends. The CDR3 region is CAISESKDYGGYTF. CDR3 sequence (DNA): TGTGCCATCAGTGAGTCGAAGGACTATGGTGGCTACACCTTC.

CDR3 residues: CASSRDRGTSYQYF. In DNA form, the CDR3 reads TGTGCCAGCAGCAGGGACAGGGGAACGAGCTACCAGTACTTC. V is TRBV5-6 and J is TRBJ2-5; 10 nucleotides match TRBD1. This CDR3 spans 14 amino acids. Trimming cost V 4 bases and J 10 bases; bases outside gene matches: 10. Germline V gives CDR1 SGHDT, CDR2 YYEEEE.

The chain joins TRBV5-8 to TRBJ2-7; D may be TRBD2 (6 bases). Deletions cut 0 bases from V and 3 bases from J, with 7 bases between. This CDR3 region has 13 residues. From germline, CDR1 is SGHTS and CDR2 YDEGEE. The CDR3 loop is CASSLVSGYEQYF. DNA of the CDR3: TGTGCCAGCAGCTTGGTTAGCGGCTACGAGCAGTACTTC.

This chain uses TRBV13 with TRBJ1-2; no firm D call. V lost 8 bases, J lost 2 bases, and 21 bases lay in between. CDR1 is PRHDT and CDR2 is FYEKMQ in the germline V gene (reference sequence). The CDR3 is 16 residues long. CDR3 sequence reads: CASSRGPTAGNYGYTF. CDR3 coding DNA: TGTGCCAGCTCCCGGGGTCCGACGGCGGGAAACTATGGCTACACCTTC. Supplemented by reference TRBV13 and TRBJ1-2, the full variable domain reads AAGVIQSPRHLIKEKRETATLKCYPIPRHDTVYWYQQGPGQDPQFLISFYEKMQSDKGSIPDRFSAQQFSDYHSELNMSSLELGDSALYFCASSRGPTAGNYGYTFGSGTRLTVV.

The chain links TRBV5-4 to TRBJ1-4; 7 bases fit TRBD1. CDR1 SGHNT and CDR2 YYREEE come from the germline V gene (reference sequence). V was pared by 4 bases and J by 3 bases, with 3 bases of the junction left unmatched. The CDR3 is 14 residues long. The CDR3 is CASSPTGPNEKLFF. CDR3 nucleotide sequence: TGTGCCAGCAGCCCGACAGGGCCTAATGAAAAACTGTTTTTT.

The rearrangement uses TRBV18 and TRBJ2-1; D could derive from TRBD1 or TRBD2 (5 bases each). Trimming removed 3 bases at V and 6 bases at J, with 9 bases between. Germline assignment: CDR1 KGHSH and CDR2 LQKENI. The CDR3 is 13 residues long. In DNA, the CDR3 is TGTGCCAGCTCACCGATGGGGGTCAATGAGCAGTTCTTC. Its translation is CASSPMGVNEQFF.

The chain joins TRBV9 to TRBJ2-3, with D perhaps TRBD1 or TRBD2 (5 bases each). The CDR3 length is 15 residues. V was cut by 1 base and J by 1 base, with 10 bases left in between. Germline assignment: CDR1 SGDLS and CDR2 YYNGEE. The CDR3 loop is CASSVMQGGTDTQYF. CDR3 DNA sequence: TGTGCCAGCAGCGTAATGCAGGGAGGCACAGATACGCAGTATTTT.

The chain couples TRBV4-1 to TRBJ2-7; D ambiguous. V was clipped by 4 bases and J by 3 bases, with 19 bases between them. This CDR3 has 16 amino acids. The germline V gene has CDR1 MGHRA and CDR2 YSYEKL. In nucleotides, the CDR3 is TGCGCCAGCAGCCCGCTCGGGCCCACCACAGACTACGAGCAGTACTTC. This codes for CASSPLGPTTDYEQYF.

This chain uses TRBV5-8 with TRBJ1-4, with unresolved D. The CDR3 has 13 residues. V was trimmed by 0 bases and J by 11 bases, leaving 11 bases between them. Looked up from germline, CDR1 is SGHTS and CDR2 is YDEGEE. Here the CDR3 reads CASSLVREPKLFF. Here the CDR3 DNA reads TGTGCCAGCAGCTTGGTGAGGGAGCCGAAACTGTTTTTT. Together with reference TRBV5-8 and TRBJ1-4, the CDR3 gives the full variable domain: EAGVTQSPTHLIKTRGQQATLRCSPISGHTSVYWYQQALGLGLQFLLWYDEGEERNRGNFPPRFSGRQFPNYSSELNVNALELEDSALYLCASSLVREPKLFFGSGTQLSVL.